One T cell receptor (beta chain) is described in this entry. These data belong to a study of control samples from healthy donors and cancer patients. Produced via immunoSEQ multiplex PCR; TCRdb's table is partial and in-frame only. This table holds roughly 190,000 clones, about 89% found once. Germline CDR1 is SGHTA and CDR2 is FQGNSA. The CDR3 extends over 12 amino acids. V lost 5 bases to trimming and J lost 1 base, with 5 bases between them. The receptor was isolated from a man between 25 and 39 years old in good health. The specimen was blood. V and J are TRBV7-2 and TRBJ1-1; D unclear. The CDR3 DNA sequence: TGTGCCAGCAGCCGGCAGAACACTGAAGCTTTCTTT. It specifies CASSRQNTEAFF.